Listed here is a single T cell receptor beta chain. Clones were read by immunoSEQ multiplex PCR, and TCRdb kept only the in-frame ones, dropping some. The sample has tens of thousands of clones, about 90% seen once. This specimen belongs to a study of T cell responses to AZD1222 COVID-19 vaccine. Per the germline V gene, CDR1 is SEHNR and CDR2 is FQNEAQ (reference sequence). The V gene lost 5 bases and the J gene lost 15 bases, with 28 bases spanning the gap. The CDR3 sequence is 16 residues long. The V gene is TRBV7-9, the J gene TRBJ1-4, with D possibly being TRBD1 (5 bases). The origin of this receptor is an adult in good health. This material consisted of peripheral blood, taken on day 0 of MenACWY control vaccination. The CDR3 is CASSETSGTAVEGVFF. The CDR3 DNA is TGTGCCAGCAGCGAGACATCGGGGACGGCTGTCGAAGGTGTGTTTTTT.